The rows below give T cell receptor beta chains drawn from one sample of a study of blood T cell repertoires in COVID-19. TCRdb keeps only in-frame clones here, not all; method: immunoSEQ multiplex PCR. The sample has about 140,000 clones, around four fifths seen once. Specimen: peripheral blood. These receptors were taken from a human donor in a cohort sampled during active COVID-19. Each CDR3 is given with its conserved first and last residue. D genes are given only for firm matches. Rows give clone size only sometimes, using once, few, many, or a class for an expanded clone.

V	D	J	size	CDR3	DNA
TRBV6-2/TRBV6-3	-	TRBJ2-7	-	CASSFGPARFRSMEQYF	TGTGCCAGCAGTTTTGGGCCTGCAAGGTTTAGGTCCATGGAGCAGTACTTC
TRBV9	TRBD1	TRBJ2-3	few	CASSGKGAWTDTQYF	TGTGCCAGCAGTGGTAAGGGGGCCTGGACAGATACGCAGTATTTT
TRBV7-9	-	TRBJ1-2	-	CASSSGQEWAAYGYTF	TGTGCCAGCAGCTCGGGACAAGAATGGGCTGCCTATGGCTACACCTTC
TRBV18	-	TRBJ1-1	few	CASSALVIEPNTEAFF	TGTGCCAGCTCGGCTCTAGTCATCGAACCGAACACTGAAGCTTTCTTT
TRBV7-9	TRBD2	TRBJ2-3	-	CASSPGLAGVDTQYF	TGTGCCAGCAGCCCGGGACTAGCGGGGGTAGATACGCAGTATTTT
TRBV7-2	-	TRBJ2-7	-	CASSFKQGSSYEQYF	TGTGCCAGCAGCTTTAAGCAGGGGAGCTCCTACGAGCAGTACTTC
TRBV19	-	TRBJ2-5	-	CASNGGLEETQYF	TGTGCCAGTAATGGGGGCTTAGAGGAGACCCAGTACTTC
TRBV11-1	TRBD2	TRBJ2-3	-	CASSLGAGGHNTQYF	TGTGCCAGCAGCTTGGGGGCGGGGGGGCATAATACGCAGTATTTT
TRBV20-1	-	TRBJ1-3	-	CSASTGAGNTIYF	TGCAGTGCTAGTACGGGGGCTGGAAACACCATATATTTT
TRBV18	TRBD1	TRBJ1-5	-	CASSPSDREVQPQHF	TGTGCCAGCTCACCGTCGGACAGGGAAGTTCAGCCCCAGCATTTT
TRBV3-1/TRBV3-2	-	TRBJ2-5	-	CASRNPRGNQETQYF	TGTGCCAGCAGAAACCCTCGGGGGAACCAAGAGACCCAGTACTTC
TRBV5-1	-	TRBJ2-3	few	CASSLGPPPGTDTQYF	TGCGCCAGCAGCTTAGGCCCACCGCCAGGGACAGATACGCAGTATTTT
TRBV6-1	TRBD2	TRBJ2-5	-	CASSELAGGLFQETQYF	TGTGCCAGCAGTGAACTAGCGGGGGGGTTATTCCAAGAGACCCAGTACTTC
TRBV6-1	-	TRBJ1-6	-	CASSEVWGQSSYNSPLHF	TGTGCCAGCAGTGAAGTTTGGGGCCAGAGCTCCTATAATTCACCCCTCCACTTT
TRBV2	TRBD2	TRBJ2-3	-	CASSPGLANRRDTQYF	TGTGCCAGCAGCCCGGGACTAGCGAATAGAAGAGATACGCAGTATTTT
TRBV19	-	TRBJ2-1	-	CASNSYNEQFF	TGTGCCAGTAACAGCTACAATGAGCAGTTCTTC
TRBV18	-	TRBJ1-3	few	CASSPGTSGNTIYF	TGTGCCAGCTCACCCGGGACATCTGGAAACACCATATATTTT
TRBV3-1/TRBV3-2	-	TRBJ2-1	-	CASGATNNEQFF	TGTGCCAGCGGGGCCACGAACAATGAGCAGTTCTTC
TRBV10-2	-	TRBJ1-2	-	CASSGAGNYGYTF	TGCGCCAGCAGTGGGGCAGGGAACTATGGCTACACCTTC
TRBV9	-	TRBJ1-1	-	CASSVANFQGEAFF	TGTGCCAGCAGCGTAGCGAACTTTCAGGGGGAAGCTTTCTTT
TRBV29-1	-	TRBJ1-1	-	CSVGAGYGAFF	TGCAGCGTTGGGGCAGGGTATGGAGCTTTCTTT
TRBV21-1	-	TRBJ2-7	-	CASSIGTGGYEQYF	TGTGCCAGCAGCATTGGGACAGGGGGCTACGAGCAGTACTTC
TRBV19	TRBD1	TRBJ2-6	-	CASSPTGGSGANVLTF	TGTGCCAGTAGCCCGACAGGGGGCTCTGGGGCCAACGTCCTGACTTTC
TRBV27	-	TRBJ2-1	-	CASSPDTFGGSYNEQFF	TGTGCCAGCAGCCCCGACACTTTCGGGGGCTCCTACAATGAGCAGTTCTTC
TRBV7-8	-	TRBJ2-5	-	CASSLAGHGLQETQYF	TGTGCCAGCAGCTTAGCGGGCCACGGACTCCAAGAGACCCAGTACTTC
TRBV24-1	TRBD1	TRBJ1-2	-	CATSDRTGYGYTF	TGTGCCACCAGTGACCGGACAGGATATGGCTACACCTTC
TRBV11-2	-	TRBJ1-2	once	CFRARGYTF	TGTTTCAGGGCAAGGGGCTACACCTTC
TRBV11-1	TRBD2	TRBJ2-1	-	CASSLCPAGECEQFF	TGTGCCAGCAGCTTATGCCCAGCGGGAGAATGTGAGCAGTTCTTC